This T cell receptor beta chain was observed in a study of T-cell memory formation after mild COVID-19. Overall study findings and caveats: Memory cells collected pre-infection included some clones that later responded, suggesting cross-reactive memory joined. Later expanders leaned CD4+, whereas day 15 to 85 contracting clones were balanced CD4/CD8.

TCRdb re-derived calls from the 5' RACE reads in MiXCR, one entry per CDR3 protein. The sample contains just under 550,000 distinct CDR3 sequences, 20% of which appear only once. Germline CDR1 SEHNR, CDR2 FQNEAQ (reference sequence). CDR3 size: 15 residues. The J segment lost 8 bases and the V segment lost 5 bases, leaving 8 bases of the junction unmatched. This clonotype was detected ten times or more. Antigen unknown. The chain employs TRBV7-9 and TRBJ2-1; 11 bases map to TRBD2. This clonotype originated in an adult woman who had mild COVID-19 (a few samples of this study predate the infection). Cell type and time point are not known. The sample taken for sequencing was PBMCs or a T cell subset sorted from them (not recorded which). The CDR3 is CASSDSGRALDEQFF. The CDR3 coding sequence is TGTGCCAGCAGCGATAGCGGGAGGGCTTTAGATGAGCAGTTCTTC. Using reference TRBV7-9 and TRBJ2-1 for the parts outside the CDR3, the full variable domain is DTGVSQNPRHKITKRGQNVTFRCDPISEHNRLYWYRQTLGQGPEFLTYFQNEAQLEKSRLLSDRFSAERPKGSFSTLEIQRTEQGDSAMYLCASSDSGRALDEQFFGPGTRLTVL.